This T cell receptor beta chain was sequenced for a study of vaccination effects on CD4 cells after COVID-19. For the study at large: Each participant was given two doses of one vaccine (BNT162b2 or mRNA-1273). General study results and limits: Late in the post-vaccination period, infection-induced and vaccine-induced clones underwent marked clonal contraction. Just 1 of 255 vaccine-induced clones in healthy recipients was cross-reactive.

Libraries were prepared by immunoSEQ multiplex PCR; TCRdb keeps only in-frame clonotypes and omits some of them. The sample lists about 43,000 clones, about 80% occurring once. The ViraFEST assay expanded antigen-specific CD4+ T cells with viral peptide pools before sequencing. Following 10 days of culture, CD4+ T cells were isolated. Nucleocapsid antibodies were negative in the vaccine recipients, who had never had SARS-CoV-2 infection. IL-2 medium took the place of half the medium on both days 3 and 7. Germline V lookup: CDR1 KGHSH, CDR2 LQKENI. The CDR3 sequence is 13 residues long. V lost 4 bases to trimming and J lost 3 bases, with 9 bases between them. About this clone itself: Its specificity is unknown.

The specimen was CD4+ T cells from PBMCs cultured with SARS-CoV-2 spike peptides, collected before COVID-19 vaccination. The sequence was collected from a human donor who received a COVID-19 vaccine. V gene TRBV18 combines with J gene TRBJ1-2; perhaps TRBD1 as D (5 bases). The CDR3 region is CASSRTPDYGYTF. CDR3 nucleotide sequence: TGTGCCAGCTCACGGACACCGGACTATGGCTACACCTTC.